This T cell receptor (beta chain) was sequenced for a study of Ad26.COV2.S vaccination and SARS-CoV-2 variants. The treatment is: some 20 received Ad26.COV2.S at low or high dose, single or two shots; about 5 received placebo; per-sample allocation not given. Sample collection was performed on day 63 after the first vaccine or placebo injection. Data came from immunoSEQ multiplex PCR; TCRdb stores just in-frame clones and leaves some out. The sample has about 470,000 clones; 90% are singletons. This clonotype was sampled from a person between 18 and 60 years old who received the Ad26.COV2.S COVID-19 vaccine or a placebo. Material: peripheral blood, obtained in a trial of Ad26.COV2.S vaccine versus placebo.

This CDR3 is CASSTFLGQGANGYTF. The DNA for the CDR3 is TGTGCCAGTAGTACCTTCTTGGGACAGGGGGCGAATGGCTACACCTTC. The chain joins TRBV19 to TRBJ1-2; 12 bases fit TRBD1. Germline V gives CDR1 LNHDA, CDR2 SQIVND (reference sequence). V lost 4 bases, J lost 6 bases, and 9 bases stayed unmatched. CDR3 size: 16 residues.